This TCR beta chain was observed in a study of CD8 T cells in ankylosing spondylitis. MiXCR, run by TCRdb on the 5' RACE reads, gives a single entry per CDR3 protein. The table has about 260,000 distinct CDR3 sequences, 20% seen once. Only a few counts were recorded for this clonotype. Input material: blood, either unsorted or a sorted T cell fraction (not recorded which). This TCR was sampled from a male donor with ankylosing spondylitis or in good health (not recorded which).

CDR3 nucleotides: TGTGCCAGCATGAGCAGGGGGTTGGAGAATGAGCAGTTCTTC. It yields the protein CASMSRGLENEQFF. The chain carries TRBV6-1 and TRBJ2-1; 7 nucleotides line up with TRBD1. After removal of 7 bases from V and 7 bases from J, the junction contained 10 bases not matched to a gene. The CDR3 consists of 14 residues. Germline loops: CDR1 MNHNS, CDR2 SASEGT.